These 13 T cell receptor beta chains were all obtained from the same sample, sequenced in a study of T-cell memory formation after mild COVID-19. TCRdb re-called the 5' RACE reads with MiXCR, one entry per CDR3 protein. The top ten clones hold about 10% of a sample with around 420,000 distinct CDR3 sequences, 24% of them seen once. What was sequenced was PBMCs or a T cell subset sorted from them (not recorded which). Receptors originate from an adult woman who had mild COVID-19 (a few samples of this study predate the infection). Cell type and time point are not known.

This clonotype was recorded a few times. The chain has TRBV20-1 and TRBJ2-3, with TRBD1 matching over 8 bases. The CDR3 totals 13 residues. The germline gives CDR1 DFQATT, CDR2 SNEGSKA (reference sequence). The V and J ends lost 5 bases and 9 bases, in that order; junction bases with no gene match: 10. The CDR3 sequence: CSAPGTGRETQYF. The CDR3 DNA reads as TGCAGTGCTCCCGGGACAGGTCGGGAGACGCAGTATTTT.

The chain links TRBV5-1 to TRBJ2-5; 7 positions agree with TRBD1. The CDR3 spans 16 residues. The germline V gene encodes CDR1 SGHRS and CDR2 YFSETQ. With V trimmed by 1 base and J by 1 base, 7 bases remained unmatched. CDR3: CASSLLTGASQETQYF. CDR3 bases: TGCGCCAGCAGCTTGTTAACAGGGGCGTCCCAAGAGACCCAGTACTTC.

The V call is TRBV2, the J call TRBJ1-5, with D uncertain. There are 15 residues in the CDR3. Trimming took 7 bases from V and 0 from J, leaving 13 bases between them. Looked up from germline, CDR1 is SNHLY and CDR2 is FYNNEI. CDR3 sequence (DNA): TGTGCCAGCAAGGGAGGAGGATCTAGCAATCAGCCCCAGCATTTT. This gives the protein CASKGGGSSNQPQHF.

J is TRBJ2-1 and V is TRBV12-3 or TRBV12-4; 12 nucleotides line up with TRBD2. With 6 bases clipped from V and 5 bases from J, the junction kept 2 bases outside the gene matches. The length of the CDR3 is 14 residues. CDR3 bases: TGTGCCAGCAGGGGGACTAGCGGGCACAATGAGCAGTTCTTC. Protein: CASRGTSGHNEQFF.

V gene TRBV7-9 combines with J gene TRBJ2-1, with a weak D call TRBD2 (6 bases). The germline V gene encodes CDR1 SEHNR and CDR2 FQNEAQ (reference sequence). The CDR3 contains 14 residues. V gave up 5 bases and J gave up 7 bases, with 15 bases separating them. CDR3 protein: CASSPRGLGNEQFF. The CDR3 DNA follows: TGTGCCAGCAGCCCGCGGGGTCTGGGGAATGAGCAGTTCTTC.

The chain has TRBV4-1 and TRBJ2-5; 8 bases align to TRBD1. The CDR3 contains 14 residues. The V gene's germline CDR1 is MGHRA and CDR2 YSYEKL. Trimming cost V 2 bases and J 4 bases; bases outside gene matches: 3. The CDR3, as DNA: TGCGCCAGCAGCCAACAGGGGGCCCTAGAGACCCAGTACTTC. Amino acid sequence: CASSQQGALETQYF.

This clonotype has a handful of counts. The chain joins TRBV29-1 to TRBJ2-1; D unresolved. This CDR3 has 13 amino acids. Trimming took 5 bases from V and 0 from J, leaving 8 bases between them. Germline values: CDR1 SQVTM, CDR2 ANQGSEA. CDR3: CSVSTASYNEQFF. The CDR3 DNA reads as TGCAGCGTTAGTACGGCCTCCTACAATGAGCAGTTCTTC.

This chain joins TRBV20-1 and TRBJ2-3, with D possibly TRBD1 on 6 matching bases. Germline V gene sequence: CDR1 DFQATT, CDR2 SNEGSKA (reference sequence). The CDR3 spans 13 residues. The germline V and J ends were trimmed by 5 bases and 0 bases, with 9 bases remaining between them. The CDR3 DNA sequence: TGCAGTGCTCGACAGGCTAGCACAGATACGCAGTATTTT. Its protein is CSARQASTDTQYF.

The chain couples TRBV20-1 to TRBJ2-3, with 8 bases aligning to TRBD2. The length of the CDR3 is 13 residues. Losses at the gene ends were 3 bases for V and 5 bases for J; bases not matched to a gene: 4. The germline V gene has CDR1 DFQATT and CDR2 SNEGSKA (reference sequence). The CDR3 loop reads CSASGGALDTQYF. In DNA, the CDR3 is TGCAGTGCTAGCGGGGGGGCCTTAGATACGCAGTATTTT.

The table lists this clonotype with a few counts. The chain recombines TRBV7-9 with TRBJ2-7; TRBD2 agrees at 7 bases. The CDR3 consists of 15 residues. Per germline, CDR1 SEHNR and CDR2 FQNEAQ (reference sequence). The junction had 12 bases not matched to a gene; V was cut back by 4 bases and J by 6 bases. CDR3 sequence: CASSSENLGGVEQYF. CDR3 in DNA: TGTGCCAGCAGCTCCGAAAATCTTGGGGGGGTCGAGCAGTACTTC.

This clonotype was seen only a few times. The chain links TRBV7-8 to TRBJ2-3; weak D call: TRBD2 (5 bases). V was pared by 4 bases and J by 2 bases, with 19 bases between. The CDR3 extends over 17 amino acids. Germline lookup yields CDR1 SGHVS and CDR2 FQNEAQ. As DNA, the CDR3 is TGTGCCAGCAGCTCCACCACGGGATTTCGGTACACAGATACGCAGTATTTT. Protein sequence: CASSSTTGFRYTDTQYF.

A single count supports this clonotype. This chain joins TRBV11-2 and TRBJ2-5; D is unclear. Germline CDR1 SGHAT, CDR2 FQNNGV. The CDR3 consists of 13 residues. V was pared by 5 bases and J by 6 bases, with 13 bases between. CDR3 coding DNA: TGTGCCAGCAGCCGGGCTCGTGTGAAGACCCAGTACTTC. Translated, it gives CASSRARVKTQYF.

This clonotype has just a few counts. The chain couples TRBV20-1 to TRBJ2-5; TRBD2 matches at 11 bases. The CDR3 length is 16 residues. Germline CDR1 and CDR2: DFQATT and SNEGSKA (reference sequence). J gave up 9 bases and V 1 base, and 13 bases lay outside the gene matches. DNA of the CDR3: TGCAGTGCTAGAGGCGCTAGCGGGGGGTCCCGGAGACCCCAGTACTTC. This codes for CSARGASGGSRRPQYF.